Included here is one TCR beta chain sequence, with context. No antigen is known for it. These data are taken from a study of PD-1 blockade in classical Hodgkin lymphoma. Study-level results: The drivers behind the repertoire differences, possibly disease activity or prior therapy, remain undefined. Baseline TCR diversity was reportedly lower in newly diagnosed patients than healthy donors.

The repertoire was sequenced with immunoSEQ multiplex PCR; TCRdb's copy has only in-frame clones and lacks some. Among about 150,000 clones listed, around 84% were seen once. Each patient's relapse followed autologous stem cell transplantation, and brentuximab vedotin exposure varied. The specimen comprised peripheral blood mononuclear cells (PBMCs), sampled before the second cycle of nivolumab. This TCR was sampled from a human donor with classical Hodgkin lymphoma.

As DNA, the CDR3 is TGTGCCAGCGGGACAGGGAGAGGAAACACCATATATTTT. Amino acids: CASGTGRGNTIYF. This chain uses TRBV18 with TRBJ1-3; TRBD1 aligns across 9 bases. Germline values: CDR1 KGHSH, CDR2 LQKENI. The CDR3 extends over 13 amino acids. Trimming at V came to 8 bases and at J to 4 bases, leaving 3 bases not matched to a gene. The full variable domain, rest sourced from reference TRBV18 and TRBJ1-3, is NAGVMQNPRHLVRRRGQEARLRCSPMKGHSHVYWYRQLPEEGLKFMVYLQKENIIDESGMPKERFSAEFPKEGPSILRIQQVVRGDSAAYFCASGTGRGNTIYFGEGSWLTVV.